The T cell receptor beta chain described here comes from a study of siplizumab effects on memory and regulatory T cells. The repertoire was sequenced with immunoSEQ multiplex PCR; TCRdb's copy has only in-frame clones and lacks some. The sample contains some 100,000 clones, roughly 94% of which appear only once. V gave up 2 bases and J gave up 3 bases, with 7 bases separating them. The CDR3 runs 13 residues. The germline V gene has CDR1 SGHAT and CDR2 FQNNGV. The genes are TRBV11-2 and TRBJ1-2, with D uncertain. The TCR originated in a human donor in good health. Sequencing input: Tregs sorted from blood. The CDR3 DNA reads as TGTGCCAGCAGCTTAAACCCAGACTATGGCTACACCTTC. It encodes CASSLNPDYGYTF.